This T cell receptor beta chain was captured by sequencing in a study of shared clonotypes between healthy human individuals. Looking at the study overall: Three men and a couple of women, aged 18 to 49, were donors.

Germline CDR1 SGHTA, CDR2 FQGTGA. Trimming took off 4 bases at V and 10 bases at J, with 14 bases between the two ends. This CDR3 spans 14 amino acids. The authors ran the assay at deep level. As processed by the authors: Because ImmunoSEQ provided only junction sequences with no quality scores, the filtering differed. Sequenced by immunoSEQ multiplex PCR; TCRdb stores in-frame clones only, minus some. V, J and clone size were drawn from that table, and D and trimming were deduced from the DNA. The sample consists of about 2.4 million clones, 93% of them appearing once. This clone was picked up one time.

V gene TRBV7-3 combines with J gene TRBJ1-6; D not certain. This sequence originates from a man younger than 35 in good health. Some clones in this sample may be carry-over from other donors' samples. Sequencing used naive CD4+ T cells from PBMCs. Subset described: CD45RA+ positively selected. As DNA, the CDR3 is TGTGCCAGCAGCTCGCAGAGTTTGGGGTCACCCCTCCACTTT. Its translation is CASSSQSLGSPLHF.